This TCR beta chain was sequenced for a study of blood T cell repertoires in COVID-19. Study background: Researchers got acute and convalescent COVID-19 samples from the United States, Italy and Spain. PBMCs, B-cell-depleted T cells, or T cells provided the cDNA or gDNA that made up the material.

In the original analysis: It was from reference gene primer amplification that nucleated cell counts were estimated. Using immunoSEQ multiplex PCR, the repertoire was profiled, and TCRdb retains in-frame clones only, with some absent. V and J calls and clone size are those listed in that table; D and trimming were worked out from the DNA. The profile shows approximately 93,000 clones, 87% of them singletons. The germline V gene has CDR1 SGHRS and CDR2 YFSETQ. The ends were cut back, 4 bases at V and 0 bases at J, with 14 bases in the middle. CDR3 size: 15 residues. The receptor was derived from a human donor in a cohort sampled during active COVID-19. The chain employs TRBV5-1 and TRBJ2-7, with a possible D match to TRBD2 (6 bases). Sequences were obtained from peripheral blood. CDR3: CASSPQSDYSYEQYF. CDR3 sequence (DNA): TGCGCCAGCAGCCCGCAATCGGACTACTCCTACGAGCAGTACTTC.